Presented here are 32 T cell receptor beta chains from one specimen sequenced in a study of beta chain features in type 1 diabetes. Study outcomes and limitations: When Type 1 diabetes patients were examined, their TCRB CDR3s proved moderately but significantly shorter in all four CD4+ subsets.

The antigens these receptors bind are not known. Reverse transcribing all isolated RNA meant expressed TCRB transcripts were sequenced. Some clones are missing from TCRdb's copy, which holds only in-frame ones; the method was immunoSEQ multiplex PCR. Of 150,000 to 200,000 clones in the sample, about 63% were seen once. Sequencing used naive CD4+ T cells from blood. The receptors derive from a man aged 25 to 40 with type 1 diabetes.

The V gene is TRBV4-3, the J gene TRBJ1-2; 8 bases agree with TRBD1. The CDR3 consists of 15 residues. V trimming: 0 bases; J trimming: 0 bases; junction bases outside the gene matches: 0. CDR1 and CDR2 from the germline V gene are LGHNA and YSLEER. The chain's CDR3 is CASSQEGQANYGYTF. CDR3 coding DNA: TGCGCCAGCAGCCAAGAGGGACAGGCTAACTATGGCTACACCTTC.

This rearrangement joins TRBV29-1 to TRBJ1-4; D remains unclear. Germline V CDR1 and CDR2: SQVTM, ANQGSEA. This CDR3 spans 13 amino acids. Trimming cost V 4 bases and J 4 bases, with 10 bases left between them. This CDR3 reads CSVGARLNEKLFF. CDR3 DNA: TGCAGCGTTGGGGCACGCCTTAATGAAAAACTGTTTTTT. Supplemented by reference TRBV29-1 and TRBJ1-4, the full variable domain reads SAVISQKPSRDICQRGTSLTIQCQVDSQVTMMFWYRQQPGQSLTLIATANQGSEATYESGFVIDKFPISRPNLTFSTLTVSNMSPEDSSIYLCSVGARLNEKLFFGSGTQLSVL.

The chain combines TRBV6-5 with TRBJ2-7; the match to TRBD1 covers 7 bases. The germline V gene encodes CDR1 MNHEY and CDR2 SVGAGI. CDR3 size: 14 residues. V shed 0 bases, J shed 5 bases, and the junction held 4 bases outside the gene matches. Here the CDR3 reads CASSYSDRAHEQYF. CDR3 bases: TGTGCCAGCAGTTACTCTGACAGGGCCCACGAGCAGTACTTC.

The rearrangement joins TRBV30 to TRBJ2-1, with D perhaps matching TRBD1 or TRBD2 (5 bases each). Trimming stripped 3 bases from V and 11 bases from J, with 14 bases between. In germline, CDR1 is GTSNPN, CDR2 SVGIG (reference sequence). This CDR3 is 12 amino acids long. CDR3 amino acids: CAWSPQGPKQFF. In DNA form, the CDR3 reads TGTGCCTGGAGCCCGCAGGGACCAAAGCAGTTCTTC.

The rearrangement uses TRBV20-1 and TRBJ2-1, with D uncertain. Germline CDR1 and CDR2: DFQATT and SNEGSKA (reference sequence). V lost 5 bases to trimming and J lost 9 bases, with 11 bases between them. The CDR3 has 11 residues. The CDR3 reads CSAQDRGEQFF. For the CDR3, the DNA is TGCAGTGCTCAGGACCGCGGTGAGCAGTTCTTC.

Worth noting for this clone: The sample contains more than one DNA sequence encoding this CDR3. CDR3 nucleotide sequence: TGTGCCAGCAGCTTTTCCGGGGGCTCCTACAATGAGCAGTTCTTC. Protein: CASSFSGGSYNEQFF. V is TRBV11-2 and J is TRBJ2-1; D may be TRBD2 (6 bases). Germline CDR1 reads SGHAT; CDR2 reads FQNNGV. The CDR3 is 15 amino acids. V gave up 3 bases and J gave up 0 bases, with 9 bases separating them.

This clone was seen only a few times. This rearrangement joins TRBV4-3 to TRBJ2-2; TRBD1 matches 11 bases. The V segment lost 3 bases and the J segment 4 bases; nucleotides outside the gene matches: 4. From germline, CDR1 is LGHNA and CDR2 YSLEER. This CDR3 has 16 residues. DNA of the CDR3: TGCGCCAGCAGCCAGGCGGGGACAGGGGGCACCGGGGAGCTGTTTTTT. Protein product: CASSQAGTGGTGELFF.

The genes are TRBV28 and TRBJ2-1; 9 bases fit TRBD1. Germline V lookup: CDR1 MDHEN, CDR2 SYDVKM. Germline trimming cut 2 bases from V and 7 bases from J; bases unmatched to any gene: 3. This CDR3 has 14 residues. The CDR3 region is CASSLGTGINEQFF. The CDR3 bases are TGTGCCAGCAGTTTAGGGACAGGGATTAATGAGCAGTTCTTC.

This CDR3 reads CASSPQGHADTQYF. CDR3 sequence (DNA): TGTGCCAGCTCACCCCAGGGGCATGCAGATACGCAGTATTTT. The chain links TRBV18 to TRBJ2-3; maybe TRBD1 (6 bases). The germline gives CDR1 KGHSH, CDR2 LQKENI. CDR3 length: 14 residues. Trimming pared 3 bases from V and 4 bases from J, leaving 11 bases between.

The chain links TRBV4-3 to TRBJ2-7; TRBD1 agrees at 8 bases. V dropped 1 base and J dropped 0; count of bases not matched to a gene: 2. The CDR3 is 15 residues long. Germline CDR1 and CDR2: LGHNA and YSLEER. The CDR3 coding sequence is TGCGCCAGCAGCCAAGGGGACAGGAGCTCCTACGAGCAGTACTTC. It codes for CASSQGDRSSYEQYF.

Only a few counts were recorded for this clone. The genes are TRBV29-1 and TRBJ2-1; D is uncertain. CDR1 is SQVTM, CDR2 ANQGSEA, per germline. The CDR3 runs to 12 residues. V was pared by 6 bases and J by 6 bases, with 12 bases between. The CDR3 nucleotides read TGCAGCGTGTGCCCGATCGGCAATGAGCAGTTCTTC. Residues: CSVCPIGNEQFF.

In this sample, this clone turned up a few times. The chain employs TRBV6-5 and TRBJ2-4; D may be TRBD1 (5 bases). Germline CDR1 reads MNHEY; CDR2 reads SVGAGI. The CDR3 consists of 12 residues. V lost 6 bases to trimming and J lost 6 bases, with 9 bases between them. The CDR3 protein is CASSLDRNIQYF. For the CDR3, the DNA is TGTGCCAGCAGCCTTGACAGAAACATTCAGTACTTC.

This chain connects TRBV2 to TRBJ1-1, with D unresolved. Germline CDR1 and CDR2: SNHLY and FYNNEI. The CDR3 is 12 residues long. V was trimmed by 6 bases and J by 7 bases, leaving 12 bases between them. The CDR3 DNA reads as TGTGCCAGCAGAGTGGGCCCTGGTGAAGCTTTCTTT. Encoded protein: CASRVGPGEAFF.

This clone came up a few times. V gene TRBV9 combines with J gene TRBJ2-7; 7 positions match TRBD2. The ends lost 0 bases at V and 4 bases at J; junction bases unmatched: 7. Looked up from germline, CDR1 is SGDLS and CDR2 is YYNGEE. CDR3 length equals 15 residues. The CDR3 region has the DNA TGTGCCAGCAGCGTAGGCCTAGCGGACAAATACGAGCAGTACTTC. Translating gives CASSVGLADKYEQYF. Looking up the rest from reference TRBV9 and TRBJ2-7 gives the full variable domain: DSGVTQTPKHLITATGQRVTLRCSPRSGDLSVYWYQQSLDQGLQFLIQYYNGEERAKGNILERFSAQQFPDLHSELNLSSLELGDSALYFCASSVGLADKYEQYFGPGTRLTVT.

This clone was seen a single time. The rearrangement uses TRBV7-8 and TRBJ2-7, with 8 bases that match TRBD1. The germline gives CDR1 SGHVS, CDR2 FQNEAQ. This CDR3 region has 15 residues. V lost 5 bases, J lost 5 bases, and 11 bases stayed unmatched. The CDR3 sequence: CASSGRQGPLDEQYF. The CDR3 DNA follows: TGTGCCAGCAGCGGGAGACAGGGGCCCTTGGACGAGCAGTACTTC.

The rearrangement links TRBV4-1 to TRBJ2-6, with D possibly being TRBD1 or TRBD2 (5 bases each). CDR1 and CDR2 (germline): MGHRA, YSYEKL. Between the trimmed V and J ends, which lost 0 bases and 0 bases, there was a span of 6 bases. The CDR3 is 16 residues long. The DNA for the CDR3 is TGCGCCAGCAGCCAAGAGAGGGGCTCTGGGGCCAACGTCCTGACTTTC. Amino acids: CASSQERGSGANVLTF.

J is TRBJ2-7 and V is TRBV2; 8 bases fit TRBD2. CDR1 SNHLY and CDR2 FYNNEI come from the germline V gene. Unmatched junction bases numbered 6, after V lost 3 bases and J lost 2 bases. The CDR3 covers 15 residues. CDR3 loop: CASSDSGVRTYEQYF. DNA of the CDR3: TGTGCCAGCAGTGATAGCGGGGTACGAACCTACGAGCAGTACTTC.

This clone was observed a single time. The J gene is TRBJ2-5, the V gene TRBV19; D not certain. The CDR3 extends over 13 amino acids. V lost 5 bases to trimming and J lost 5 bases, with 12 bases between them. The germline V gene has CDR1 LNHDA and CDR2 SQIVND (reference sequence). CDR3 sequence (DNA): TGTGCCAGTAGTGAAGGCTACTGGGAGACCCAGTACTTC. Translation gives CASSEGYWETQYF.

This clone came up a few times. The rearrangement links TRBV29-1 to TRBJ2-7; tentative D call: TRBD1 (6 bases). Trimming removed 5 bases from V and 0 bases from J, with 11 bases in between. The CDR3 runs to 13 residues. Germline loops: CDR1 SQVTM, CDR2 ANQGSEA. CDR3 sequence: CSVYDRNSYEQYF. The CDR3 DNA reads as TGCAGCGTTTATGACAGGAACTCCTACGAGCAGTACTTC.

This clone appeared once. The same CDR3 arises from other DNA sequences in this sample as well. The chain joins TRBV6-5 to TRBJ1-1, with a possible D match to TRBD1 (5 bases). The CDR3 length is 13 residues. V was trimmed by 7 bases and J by 1 base, leaving 10 bases between them. The germline V gene has CDR1 MNHEY and CDR2 SVGAGI. CDR3 sequence: CASIGTANTEAFF. The CDR3, as DNA: TGTGCCAGCATCGGGACCGCGAACACTGAAGCTTTCTTT.

V and J are TRBV7-9 and TRBJ2-4, with D uncertain. From germline, CDR1 is SEHNR and CDR2 FQNEAQ (reference sequence). V shed 1 base and J shed 0 bases, with 7 bases lying between them. CDR3 size: 15 residues. The CDR3 sequence: CASSLGTLAKNIQYF. In nucleotides, the CDR3 is TGTGCCAGCAGCTTAGGGACCTTAGCCAAAAACATTCAGTACTTC.

V and J are TRBV29-1 and TRBJ2-7; TRBD1 might be the D (5 bases). The CDR3 runs to 13 residues. Looked up from germline, CDR1 is SQVTM and CDR2 is ANQGSEA. Trimming stripped 1 base from V and 0 bases from J, with 7 bases between. CDR3 nucleotide sequence: TGCAGCGTTGAAGGACAGAGCTCCTACGAGCAGTACTTC. Translation: CSVEGQSSYEQYF.

This sequence joins TRBV7-2 and TRBJ2-4; TRBD1 matches at 8 bases. CDR3 length: 14 amino acids. V trimming: 4 bases; J trimming: 6 bases; junction bases outside the gene matches: 5. The V gene's germline CDR1 is SGHTA and CDR2 FQGNSA. The CDR3 DNA is TGTGCCAGCAGCTACGACAGGGGCGGAAACATTCAGTACTTC. Encoded protein: CASSYDRGGNIQYF.

The chain has TRBV5-6 and TRBJ2-4; D is perhaps TRBD1 (5 bases). V was pared by 3 bases and J by 2 bases, with 15 bases between. The CDR3 has 16 residues. CDR1 is SGHDT, CDR2 YYEEEE, per germline. Here the CDR3 DNA reads TGTGCCAGCAGCTCTCTTTTAGGGGTTCCCAAAAACATTCAGTACTTC. Translating it yields CASSSLLGVPKNIQYF.

The J gene is TRBJ2-5, the V gene TRBV29-1; D call uncertain. The CDR3 runs 11 residues. Trimming cost V 7 bases and J 4 bases, with 10 bases left between them. Germline CDR1 is SQVTM and CDR2 is ANQGSEA. The CDR3 DNA sequence: TGCAGCGGTGGGCCCAGAGAGACCCAGTACTTC. Amino acid sequence: CSGGPRETQYF.

In DNA form, the CDR3 reads TGTGCCTGGAGCAACCTGGAGGCGCGCAGCTATGGCTACACCTTC. It codes for CAWSNLEARSYGYTF. The genes are TRBV30 and TRBJ1-2; no definite D call. The CDR3 length is 15 residues. V shed 3 bases and J shed 4 bases, with 18 bases lying between them. Per the germline V gene, CDR1 is GTSNPN and CDR2 is SVGIG (reference sequence).

V usage is TRBV7-9 and J usage is TRBJ2-5; possibly TRBD1 for D (6 bases). The germline V gene encodes CDR1 SEHNR and CDR2 FQNEAQ (reference sequence). The V end was cut by 11 bases, the J end by 4 bases, with 17 bases between. CDR3 length: 13 amino acids. The CDR3 reads CAGKTGTIETQYF. The CDR3 DNA follows: TGTGCCGGCAAGACAGGAACAATAGAGACCCAGTACTTC.

A few counts support this clone. The chain combines TRBV5-1 with TRBJ2-5; D remains unclear. The germline V gene encodes CDR1 SGHRS and CDR2 YFSETQ. Trimming left V 1 base short and J 1 base short, with 8 bases between. This CDR3 has 14 residues. The CDR3 bases are TGCGCCAGCAGCTTGCACAGTAGCCAAGAGACCCAGTACTTC. Protein product: CASSLHSSQETQYF. Full variable domain (outside the CDR3, taken from reference TRBV5-1 and TRBJ2-5): KAGVTQTPRYLIKTRGQQVTLSCSPISGHRSVSWYQQTPGQGLQFLFEYFSETQRNKGNFPGRFSGRQFSNSRSEMNVSTLELGDSALYLCASSLHSSQETQYFGPGTRLLVL.

The chain recombines TRBV29-1 with TRBJ2-7, with D unclear. The CDR3 is made up of 15 amino acids. V lost 4 bases and J lost 6, with 22 bases in between. Per germline, CDR1 SQVTM and CDR2 ANQGSEA. The CDR3 loop reads CSVVTSGPSYGEQYF. The CDR3 coding sequence is TGCAGCGTTGTCACGTCGGGTCCCTCCTATGGCGAGCAGTACTTC.

This chain joins TRBV7-2 and TRBJ2-7; 7 bases agree with TRBD2. Germline trimming cut 1 base from V and 7 bases from J; bases unmatched to any gene: 7. The CDR3 has 14 residues. In germline, CDR1 is SGHTA, CDR2 FQGNSA. The CDR3 DNA reads TGTGCCAGCAGCTTAGGGCTAGCGGCAGCAGAGCAGTACTTC. It translates to CASSLGLAAAEQYF. The entire variable domain, with the rest obtained from reference TRBV7-2 and TRBJ2-7, is as follows: GAGVSQSPSNKVTEKGKDVELRCDPISGHTALYWYRQSLGQGLEFLIYFQGNSAPDKSGLPSDRFSAERTGGSVSTLTIQRTQQEDSAVYLCASSLGLAAAEQYFGPGTRLTVT.

V gene TRBV14 combines with J gene TRBJ2-2; unclear D gene. The V and J ends lost 2 bases and 0 bases respectively, with 7 bases between them. This CDR3 spans 15 amino acids. Germline CDR1 and CDR2: SGHDN and FVKESK. The CDR3: CASSQLFPNTGELFF. CDR3 DNA: TGTGCCAGCAGCCAATTATTCCCGAACACCGGGGAGCTGTTTTTT. Drawing the rest from reference TRBV14 and TRBJ2-2, the complete variable domain is EAGVTQFPSHSVIEKGQTVTLRCDPISGHDNLYWYRRVMGKEIKFLLHFVKESKQDESGMPNNRFLAERTGGTYSTLKVQPAELEDSGVYFCASSQLFPNTGELFFGEGSRLTVL.

The rearrangement uses TRBV11-2 and TRBJ2-3; D gene ambiguous. The CDR3 sequence is 14 residues long. V dropped 1 base and J dropped 2 bases, with 7 bases sitting between them. In germline, CDR1 is SGHAT, CDR2 FQNNGV. The CDR3 DNA reads as TGTGCCAGCAGCTTAGTGCTTAACACAGATACGCAGTATTTT. Its protein is CASSLVLNTDTQYF.